This record covers a single TCR beta chain. This sample was included in a study of T cell responses to AZD1222 COVID-19 vaccine. CDR3 length: 13 amino acids. Trimming left V 5 bases short and J 6 bases short, with 11 bases between. The assay was immunoSEQ multiplex PCR, and TCRdb's table has in-frame clones only and misses some. The table records just over 80,000 clones, over 80% of them present only once. The TCR originated in an adult in good health. The input for sequencing was peripheral blood, taken on day 0 of AZD1222 vaccination. The V call is TRBV12-3 or TRBV12-4, the J call TRBJ1-5; TRBD1 might be the D (5 bases). CDR3 coding DNA: TGTGCCAGCAGTGACCGACAGCGTCAGCCCCAGCATTTT. Its translation is CASSDRQRQPQHF.